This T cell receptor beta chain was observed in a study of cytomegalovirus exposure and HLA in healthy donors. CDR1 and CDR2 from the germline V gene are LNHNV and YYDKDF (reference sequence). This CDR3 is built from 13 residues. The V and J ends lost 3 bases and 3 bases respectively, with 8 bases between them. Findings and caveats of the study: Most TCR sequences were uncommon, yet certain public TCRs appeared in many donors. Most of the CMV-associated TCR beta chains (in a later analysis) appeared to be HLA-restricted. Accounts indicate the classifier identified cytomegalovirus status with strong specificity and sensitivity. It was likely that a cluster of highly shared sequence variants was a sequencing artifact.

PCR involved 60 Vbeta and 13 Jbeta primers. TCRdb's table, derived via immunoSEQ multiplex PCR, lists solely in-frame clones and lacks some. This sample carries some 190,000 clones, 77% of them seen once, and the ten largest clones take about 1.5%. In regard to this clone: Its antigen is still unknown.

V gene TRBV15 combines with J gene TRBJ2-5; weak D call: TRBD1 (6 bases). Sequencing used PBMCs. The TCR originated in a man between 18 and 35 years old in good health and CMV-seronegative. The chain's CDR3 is CATSSGQKETQYF. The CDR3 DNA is TGTGCCACCAGCAGCGGACAGAAAGAGACCCAGTACTTC.